The present T cell receptor beta chain was sequenced within a study of monozygotic twins with inflammatory bowel disease. Study findings and constraints: Relative to healthy twins, IBD patients had fewer clonotypes in common with others, a gap that was especially apparent with disease activity.

As concerns this clonotype: Its antigen is not known.

It was from whole blood, with no T cell sorting, that total RNA was isolated. The CDR3 has 14 amino acids. The germline CDR1 and CDR2 sequences are SGDLS and YYNGEE. Researchers generated cDNA in eight separate reactions per sample. For each CDR3 protein, TCRdb gives one entry from its re-call of the 5' RACE reads, without DNA. The clone table shows 200,000 to 250,000 distinct CDR3 sequences, with the ten largest holding less than 2%. The clonotype comes from a human donor with ulcerative colitis or Crohn's disease, or a healthy co-twin of an affected twin (not recorded which). This chain joins TRBV9 and TRBJ2-2; TCRdb indicates TRBD1, and absent DNA this call remains unverified. The sequenced sample consisted of blood. The CDR3 spells CASSAQGWGGELFF. Drawing the rest from reference TRBV9 and TRBJ2-2, the complete variable domain is DSGVTQTPKHLITATGQRVTLRCSPRSGDLSVYWYQQSLDQGLQFLIQYYNGEERAKGNILERFSAQQFPDLHSELNLSSLELGDSALYFCASSAQGWGGELFFGEGSRLTVL.